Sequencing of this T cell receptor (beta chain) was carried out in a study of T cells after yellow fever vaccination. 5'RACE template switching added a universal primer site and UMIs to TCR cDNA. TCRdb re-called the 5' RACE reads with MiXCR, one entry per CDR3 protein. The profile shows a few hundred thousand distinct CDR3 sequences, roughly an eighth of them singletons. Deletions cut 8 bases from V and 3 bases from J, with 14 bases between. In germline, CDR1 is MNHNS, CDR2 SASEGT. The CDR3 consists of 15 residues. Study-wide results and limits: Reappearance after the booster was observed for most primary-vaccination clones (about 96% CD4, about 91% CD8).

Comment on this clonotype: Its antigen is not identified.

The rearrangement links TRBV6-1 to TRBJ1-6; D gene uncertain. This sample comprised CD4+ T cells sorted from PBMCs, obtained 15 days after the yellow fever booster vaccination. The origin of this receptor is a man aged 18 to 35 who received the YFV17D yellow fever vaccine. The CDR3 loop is CASVVLRGYNSPLHF. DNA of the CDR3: TGTGCCAGCGTAGTTTTGCGGGGCTATAATTCACCCCTCCACTTT.